This T cell receptor beta chain comes out of a study of control samples from healthy donors and cancer patients. Clones were sequenced by immunoSEQ multiplex PCR, and TCRdb holds only the in-frame ones, with some missing. This repertoire shows about 120,000 clones, 70% to 90% found once; its top ten account for roughly 3.2%. The V and J ends lost 6 bases and 1 base respectively, with 15 bases between them. Per germline, CDR1 KGHSH and CDR2 LQKENI. The CDR3 length is 15 residues. Sequencing was done on a sample of blood. The TCR comes from a man aged 35 to 55 in good health. This rearrangement joins TRBV18 to TRBJ1-1, with D possibly being TRBD1 (6 bases). The CDR3: CASSGDGTPNTEAFF. Here the CDR3 DNA reads TGTGCCAGCTCGGGAGACGGGACACCGAACACTGAAGCTTTCTTT.